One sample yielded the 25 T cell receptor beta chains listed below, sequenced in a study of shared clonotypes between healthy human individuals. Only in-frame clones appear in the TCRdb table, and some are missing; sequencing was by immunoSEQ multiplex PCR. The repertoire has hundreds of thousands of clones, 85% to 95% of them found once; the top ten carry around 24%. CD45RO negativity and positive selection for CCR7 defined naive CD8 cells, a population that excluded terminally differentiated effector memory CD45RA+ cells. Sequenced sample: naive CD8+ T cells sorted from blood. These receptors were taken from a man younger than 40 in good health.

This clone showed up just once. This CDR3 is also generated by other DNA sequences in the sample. This chain's CDR3 is CASSPGTGELFF. Written as DNA, the CDR3 is TGTGCCAGCTCACCGGGCACCGGGGAGCTGTTTTTT. The chain joins TRBV18 to TRBJ2-2; D is unresolved. This CDR3 spans 12 amino acids. Germline CDR1 and CDR2: KGHSH and LQKENI. The V gene lost 3 bases and the J gene lost 4 bases, with 3 bases spanning the gap.

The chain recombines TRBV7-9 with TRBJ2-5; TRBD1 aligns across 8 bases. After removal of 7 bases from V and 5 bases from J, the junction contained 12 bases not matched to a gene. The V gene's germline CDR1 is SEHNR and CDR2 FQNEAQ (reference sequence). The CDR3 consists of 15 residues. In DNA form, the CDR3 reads TGTGCCAGCATCAACCTGGACAGGGAGCCGGAGACCCAGTACTTC. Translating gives CASINLDREPETQYF.

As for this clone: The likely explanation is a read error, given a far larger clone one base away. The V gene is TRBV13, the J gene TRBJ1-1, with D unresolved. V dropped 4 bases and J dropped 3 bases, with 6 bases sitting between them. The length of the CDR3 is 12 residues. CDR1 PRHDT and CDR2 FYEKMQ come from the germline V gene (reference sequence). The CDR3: CASSYEYTEAFF. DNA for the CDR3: TGTGCCAGCAGCTATGAGTACACTGAAGCTTTCTTT.

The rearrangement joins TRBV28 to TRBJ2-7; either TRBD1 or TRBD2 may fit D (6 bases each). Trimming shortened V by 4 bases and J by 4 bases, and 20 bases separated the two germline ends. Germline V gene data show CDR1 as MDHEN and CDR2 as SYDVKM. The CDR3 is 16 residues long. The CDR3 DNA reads TGTGCCAGCAGTTGGGCCCACGGGGGCGGTGAATACGAGCAGTACTTC. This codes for CASSWAHGGGEYEQYF.

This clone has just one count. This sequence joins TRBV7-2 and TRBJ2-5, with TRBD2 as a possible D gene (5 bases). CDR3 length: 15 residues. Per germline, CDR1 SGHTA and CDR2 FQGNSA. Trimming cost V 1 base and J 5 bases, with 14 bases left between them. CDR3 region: CASSLVARRLETQYF. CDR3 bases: TGTGCCAGCAGCTTAGTAGCGCGGAGACTTGAGACCCAGTACTTC.

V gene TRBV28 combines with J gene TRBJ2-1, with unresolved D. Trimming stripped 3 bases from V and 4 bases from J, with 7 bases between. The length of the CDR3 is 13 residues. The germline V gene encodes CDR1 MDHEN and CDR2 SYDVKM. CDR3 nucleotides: TGTGCCAGCAGTTTGTCCGGGTACAATGAGCAGTTCTTC. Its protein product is CASSLSGYNEQFF.

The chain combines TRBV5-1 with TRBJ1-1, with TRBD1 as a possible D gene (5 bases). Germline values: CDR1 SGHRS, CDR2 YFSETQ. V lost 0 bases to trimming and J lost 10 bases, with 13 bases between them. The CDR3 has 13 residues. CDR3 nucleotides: TGCGCCAGCAGCTTGGCCGAGAGGGGAGGAGCTTTCTTT. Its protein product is CASSLAERGGAFF.

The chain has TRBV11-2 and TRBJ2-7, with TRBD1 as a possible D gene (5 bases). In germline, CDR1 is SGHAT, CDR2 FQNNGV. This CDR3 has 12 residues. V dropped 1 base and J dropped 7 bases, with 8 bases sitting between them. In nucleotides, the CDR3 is TGTGCCAGCAGCTTAGGGACATTGGAGCAGTACTTC. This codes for CASSLGTLEQYF.

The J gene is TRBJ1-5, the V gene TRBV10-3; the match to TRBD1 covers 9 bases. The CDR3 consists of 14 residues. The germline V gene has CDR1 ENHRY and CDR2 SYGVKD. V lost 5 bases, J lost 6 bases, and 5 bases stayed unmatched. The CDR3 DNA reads TGTGCCATCAGTCCCGGGACAGGGAGTCAGCCCCAGCATTTT. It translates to CAISPGTGSQPQHF.

The CDR3 DNA reads TGTGCCAGCAGTGAAGAAGGGACAGGGTTGACCTACGAGCAGTACTTC. Amino acid sequence: CASSEEGTGLTYEQYF. This chain uses TRBV6-1 with TRBJ2-7; TRBD1 agrees at 9 bases. The V gene end was trimmed by 1 base and the J gene end by 2 bases; junction bases not matched to a gene: 6. The CDR3 is 16 residues long. Germline loops: CDR1 MNHNS, CDR2 SASEGT.

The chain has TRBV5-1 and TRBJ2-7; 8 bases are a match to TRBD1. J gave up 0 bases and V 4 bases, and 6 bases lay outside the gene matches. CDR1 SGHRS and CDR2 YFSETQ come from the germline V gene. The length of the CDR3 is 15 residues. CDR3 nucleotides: TGCGCCAGCAGCCTTGGGACAGGCCGCTCCTACGAGCAGTACTTC. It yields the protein CASSLGTGRSYEQYF.

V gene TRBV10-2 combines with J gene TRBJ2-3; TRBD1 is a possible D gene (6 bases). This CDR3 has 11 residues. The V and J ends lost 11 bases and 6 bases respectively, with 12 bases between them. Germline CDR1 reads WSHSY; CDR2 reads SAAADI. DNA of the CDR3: TGCGCCGCCCTTAGGGGGGATACGCAGTATTTT. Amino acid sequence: CAALRGDTQYF.

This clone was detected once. In nucleotides, the CDR3 is TGTGCCAGCAGCTTTGGGACACCCCTAGGCAATCAGCCCCAGCATTTT. It yields the protein CASSFGTPLGNQPQHF. The rearrangement uses TRBV5-5 and TRBJ1-5; tentative D call: TRBD1 (6 bases). Germline values: CDR1 SGHKS, CDR2 YYEKEE (reference sequence). V was shortened by 2 bases and J by 2 bases, with 14 bases between the two germline ends. This CDR3 comprises 16 residues.

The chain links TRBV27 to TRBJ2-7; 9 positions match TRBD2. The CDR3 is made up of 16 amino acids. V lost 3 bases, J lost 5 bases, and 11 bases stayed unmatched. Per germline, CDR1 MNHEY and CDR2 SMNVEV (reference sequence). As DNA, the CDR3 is TGTGCCAGCAGTTTCCGCCATAGCGGGAGCGCGCACGAGCAGTACTTC. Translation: CASSFRHSGSAHEQYF.

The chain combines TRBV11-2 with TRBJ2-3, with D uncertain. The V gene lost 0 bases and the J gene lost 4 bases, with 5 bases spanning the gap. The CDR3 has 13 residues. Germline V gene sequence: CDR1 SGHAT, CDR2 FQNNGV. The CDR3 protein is CASSLEVADTQYF. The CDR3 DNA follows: TGTGCCAGCAGCTTAGAAGTGGCAGATACGCAGTATTTT.

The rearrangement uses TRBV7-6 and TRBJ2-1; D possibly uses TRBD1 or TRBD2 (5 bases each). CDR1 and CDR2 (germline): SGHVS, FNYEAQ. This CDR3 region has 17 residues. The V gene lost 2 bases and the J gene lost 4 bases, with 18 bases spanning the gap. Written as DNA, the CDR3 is TGTGCCAGCAGCTTACGGGCTGCGTGGGACCGATACAATGAGCAGTTCTTC. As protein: CASSLRAAWDRYNEQFF.

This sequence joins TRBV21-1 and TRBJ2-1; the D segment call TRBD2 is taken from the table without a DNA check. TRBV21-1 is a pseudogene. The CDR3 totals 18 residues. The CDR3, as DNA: TGTGCCAGCAGCAAAGCGCCCGGGACTAGCGGGAGGTTAGCTGAGCAGTTCTTC. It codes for CASSKAPGTSGRLAEQFF.

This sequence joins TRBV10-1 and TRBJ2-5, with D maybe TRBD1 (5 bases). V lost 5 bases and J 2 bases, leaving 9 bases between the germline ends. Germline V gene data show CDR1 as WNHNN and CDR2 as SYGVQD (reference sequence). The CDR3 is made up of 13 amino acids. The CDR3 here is CASSPGWQETQYF. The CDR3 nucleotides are TGCGCCAGCAGTCCAGGGTGGCAAGAGACCCAGTACTTC.

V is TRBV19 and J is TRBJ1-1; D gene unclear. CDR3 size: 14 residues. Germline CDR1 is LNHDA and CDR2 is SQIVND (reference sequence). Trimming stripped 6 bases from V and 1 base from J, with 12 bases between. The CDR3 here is CASRAGGPNTEAFF. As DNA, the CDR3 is TGTGCCAGTAGGGCCGGAGGGCCGAACACTGAAGCTTTCTTT.

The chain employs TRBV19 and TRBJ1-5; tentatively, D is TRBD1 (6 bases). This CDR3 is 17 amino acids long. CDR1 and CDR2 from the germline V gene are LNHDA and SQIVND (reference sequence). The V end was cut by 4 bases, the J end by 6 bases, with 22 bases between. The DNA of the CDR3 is TGTGCCAGTAGTAACCCGGGACGGGCCCCCAGGGGTCAGCCCCAGCATTTT. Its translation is CASSNPGRAPRGQPQHF.

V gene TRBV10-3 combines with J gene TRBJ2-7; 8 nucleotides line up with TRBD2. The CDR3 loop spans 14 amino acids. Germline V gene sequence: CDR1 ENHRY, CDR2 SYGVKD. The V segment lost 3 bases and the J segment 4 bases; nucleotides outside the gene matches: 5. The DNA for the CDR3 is TGTGCCATCAGTGACGCGGGGGGCGCATACGAGCAGTACTTC. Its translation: CAISDAGGAYEQYF.

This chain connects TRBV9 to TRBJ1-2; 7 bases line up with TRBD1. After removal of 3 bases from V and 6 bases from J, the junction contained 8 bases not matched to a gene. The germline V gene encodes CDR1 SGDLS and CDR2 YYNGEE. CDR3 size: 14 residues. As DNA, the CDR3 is TGTGCCAGCAGCGCCTCGACAGGGTGGAATGGCTACACCTTC. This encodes CASSASTGWNGYTF.

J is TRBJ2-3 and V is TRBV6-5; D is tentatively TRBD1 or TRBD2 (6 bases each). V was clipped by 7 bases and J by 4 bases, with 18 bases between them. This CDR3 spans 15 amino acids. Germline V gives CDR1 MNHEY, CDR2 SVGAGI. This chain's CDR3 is CASTTGAPGADTQYF. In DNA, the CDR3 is TGTGCCAGCACCACGGGGGCACCAGGGGCAGATACGCAGTATTTT.

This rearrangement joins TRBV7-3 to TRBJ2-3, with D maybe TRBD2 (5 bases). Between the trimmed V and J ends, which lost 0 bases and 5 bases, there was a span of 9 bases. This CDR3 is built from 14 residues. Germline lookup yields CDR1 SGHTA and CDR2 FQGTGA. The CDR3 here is CASSLTPGLDTQYF. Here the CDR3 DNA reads TGTGCCAGCAGCTTAACTCCGGGGTTAGATACGCAGTATTTT.

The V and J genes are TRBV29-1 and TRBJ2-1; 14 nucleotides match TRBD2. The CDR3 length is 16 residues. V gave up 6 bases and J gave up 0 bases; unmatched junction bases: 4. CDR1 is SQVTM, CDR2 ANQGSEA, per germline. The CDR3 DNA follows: TGCAGCGTCGACGGGACTAGCGGGAGCTCCTACAATGAGCAGTTCTTC. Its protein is CSVDGTSGSSYNEQFF.